This T cell receptor beta chain was sequenced during a study of PD-L1 blockade in urothelial cancer. Patients suffered from locally advanced or metastatic urothelial carcinoma. The length of the CDR3 is 15 residues. V was pared by 4 bases and J by 1 base, with 13 bases between. CDR1 KGHSH and CDR2 LQKENI come from the germline V gene. This clone was observed a handful of times. Only in-frame clones appear in the TCRdb table, and some are missing; sequencing was by immunoSEQ multiplex PCR. The sample holds more than 55,000 clones, about 82% seen once. The chain combines TRBV18 with TRBJ1-1, with D maybe TRBD1 (5 bases). The TCR was taken from a man in his fifties with urothelial cancer. This specimen was PBMCs, taken around atezolizumab (anti-PD-L1) treatment. Written as DNA, the CDR3 is TGTGCCAGCTCACTTTCCGGGGGGAAGAACACTGAAGCTTTCTTT. It is translated as CASSLSGGKNTEAFF.